This T cell receptor (beta chain) was observed in a study of identical twins. Overall study findings and caveats: Reduced insertions were recorded for abundant cord blood beta clonotypes, with no such pattern in memory repertoires. Out-of-frame alpha sequences shared by twins were enriched for low generation probability.

MiXCR, run by TCRdb on the 5' RACE reads, gives a single entry per CDR3 protein. The repertoire holds some 660,000 distinct CDR3 sequences, with about 9.4% as singletons. This clonotype showed up just a few times. Antigen unknown. V lost 0 bases and J 4 bases, leaving 19 bases between the germline ends. This CDR3 has 18 residues. In germline, CDR1 is LGHDT, CDR2 YNNKEL (reference sequence). The data were also submitted as part of a second study, on yellow fever vaccine responses in identical twins.

V and J are TRBV3-1 and TRBJ2-1; D might be TRBD2 (6 bases). The sequence came from a woman younger than 35 in good health. The sequenced material came from PBMCs. CDR3 in amino acids: CASSQDSLGIAAYNEQFF. For the CDR3, the DNA is TGTGCCAGCAGCCAAGACTCTCTCGGGATAGCGGCGTACAATGAGCAGTTCTTC.